The clone carrying this T cell receptor (beta chain) showed up many times. Its antigen is not known. This entry comes from a study of neurological immune-mediated disorders. A total of 2 million PBMCs stored at -80 degrees C provided the unsorted libraries. Study-level results: Among expanded clones, no CDR3 amino acid sequences were shared across subjects, a pattern suggesting private repertoires in all groups. Patients with HTLV-1-associated myelopathy showed the most TCR clonal expansion. Those with multiple sclerosis showed the least, falling below healthy controls.

5'RACE with 10-nucleotide random UMIs produced the cDNA. One entry per CDR3 protein results from TCRdb running MiXCR on the 5' RACE reads. The sample lists about 20,000 distinct CDR3 sequences, about 2.6% occurring once. This sequence was found in a woman younger than 30 with multiple sclerosis. The sample consisted of PBMCs.

CDR3 amino acids: CASSPGAGEQYF. The CDR3 coding sequence is TGTGCCAGCAGCCCGGGAGCCGGGGAGCAGTACTTC. The gene calls are TRBV7-9 and TRBJ2-7, with D possibly TRBD2 on 6 matching bases. The V and J ends lost 5 bases and 7 bases respectively, with 12 bases between them. Germline V gives CDR1 SEHNR, CDR2 FQNEAQ (reference sequence). CDR3 length equals 12 residues.